Each of the 9 T cell receptor beta chains below was sequenced from the same sample in a study of early T cells in non-severe SARS-CoV-2 infection. TCRdb reanalysed the 5' RACE reads using MiXCR and keeps one entry per CDR3 protein. The sample holds about 33,000 distinct CDR3 sequences; 5.7% are singletons and the top ten take about 5.3%. The sequencing sample was made of whole blood. Receptor source: an adult who was a healthcare worker with PCR-confirmed SARS-CoV-2 infection or an uninfected control (not recorded which).

In its sample, this clonotype was seen many times. The chain combines TRBV11-2 with TRBJ2-1, with D possibly being TRBD1 (5 bases). There are 16 residues in the CDR3. The ends were cut back, 5 bases at V and 4 bases at J, with 18 bases in the middle. CDR1 SGHAT and CDR2 FQNNGV come from the germline V gene. In DNA form, the CDR3 reads TGTGCCAGCAGCCCCCAGGACACCTCGATGTACAATGAGCAGTTCTTC. Amino acids: CASSPQDTSMYNEQFF.

This clonotype was picked up a small number of times. This chain connects TRBV20-1 to TRBJ2-2, with D uncertain. The CDR3 sequence is 13 residues long. V shed 6 bases and J shed 0 bases, with 8 bases lying between them. CDR1 and CDR2 (germline): DFQATT, SNEGSKA (reference sequence). The CDR3 spells CSARPSNTGELFF. Written as DNA, the CDR3 is TGCAGTGCAAGACCTTCGAACACCGGGGAGCTGTTTTTT.

Many counts were recorded for this clonotype. The chain employs TRBV9 and TRBJ1-1; D might be TRBD1 (5 bases). The CDR3 is 13 amino acids. The germline CDR1 and CDR2 sequences are SGDLS and YYNGEE. V was clipped by 3 bases and J by 7 bases, with 13 bases between them. CDR3 coding DNA: TGTGCCAGCAGCGGACTTGGGACGGTTGAAGCTTTCTTT. Protein product: CASSGLGTVEAFF.

There are many counts of this clonotype. This chain connects TRBV2 to TRBJ2-5, with D tentatively TRBD1 (5 bases). The ends were cut back, 6 bases at V and 1 base at J, with 12 bases in the middle. The CDR3 loop spans 14 amino acids. Germline CDR1 reads SNHLY; CDR2 reads FYNNEI. CDR3 in amino acids: CASRAPGFQETQYF. Written as DNA, the CDR3 is TGTGCCAGCAGGGCTCCAGGGTTCCAAGAGACCCAGTACTTC.

This clonotype was detected ten times or more. The junction shows a germline mismatch at one end, possibly a read error. The V gene is TRBV6-1, the J gene TRBJ2-7, with 8 nucleotides matching TRBD2. The germline CDR1 and CDR2 sequences are MNHNS and SASEGT. CDR3 size: 14 residues. The chain's CDR3 is CAGSATSGYYEQYF. The CDR3 nucleotides are TGTGCCGGCAGCGCTACTAGCGGATACTACGAGCAGTACTTC.

This clonotype was seen ten or more times. The rearrangement uses TRBV9 and TRBJ2-3; D not certain. Germline loops: CDR1 SGDLS, CDR2 YYNGEE. The CDR3 is made up of 15 amino acids. The germline V and J ends were trimmed by 3 bases and 0 bases, with 11 bases remaining between them. Written as DNA, the CDR3 is TGTGCCAGCAGCGGGGTCTTATCTAGCACAGATACGCAGTATTTT. Translation: CASSGVLSSTDTQYF.

This rearrangement joins TRBV18 to TRBJ2-7; D may be TRBD2 (5 bases). V lost 2 bases and J lost 2, with 16 bases in between. This CDR3 contains 16 residues. Germline CDR1 and CDR2: KGHSH and LQKENI. CDR3 residues: CASSPDYGLPTYEQYV. The DNA of the CDR3 is TGTGCCAGCTCACCAGACTACGGACTCCCCACCTACGAGCAGTACGTC.

The V and J genes are TRBV24-1 and TRBJ2-6, with 7 bases identical to TRBD1. J was trimmed by 0 bases and V by 5 bases; bases with no gene match: 9. From germline, CDR1 is KGHDR and CDR2 SFDVKD. CDR3 length: 18 amino acids. The CDR3, as DNA: TGTGCCACCAGTGGTCGTGGACAGGATAGCTCTGGGGCCAACGTCCTGACTTTC. This gives the protein CATSGRGQDSSGANVLTF.

Ten or more counts support this clonotype. This sequence joins TRBV28 and TRBJ2-5, with D unclear. Germline CDR1 is MDHEN and CDR2 is SYDVKM. V lost 2 bases, J lost 0 bases, and 7 bases lay in between. This CDR3 contains 14 residues. CDR3 nucleotides: TGTGCCAGCAGTTTAGGTGGGCACCAAGAGACCCAGTACTTC. Protein sequence: CASSLGGHQETQYF. The entire variable domain, with the rest obtained from reference TRBV28 and TRBJ2-5, is as follows: DVKVTQSSRYLVKRTGEKVFLECVQDMDHENMFWYRQDPGLGLRLIYFSYDVKMKEKGDIPEGYSVSREKKERFSLILESASTNQTSMYLCASSLGGHQETQYFGPGTRLLVL.